The clone carrying this TCR beta chain was observed a handful of times. Its specificity is unknown. This sample was taken from a study of molecular identifiers for immune sequencing clone quantification. Study observations and caveats: Same-barcode identical TCR molecules could make highly expanded clones look smaller than they are.

TCRdb called the PCR reads again in MiXCR, with one record for every CDR3 protein. The table shows about 640,000 distinct CDR3 sequences, with approximately 20% occurring only once. The sample taken for sequencing was naive CD8+ T cells from blood, with Jurkat cell RNA spiked in. The subset here: FACS-sorted CD8+CD4-CCR7+CD45RA+ naive T cells. The clonotype originates from a human donor in good health. Some libraries in this study had Jurkat cell RNA spiked in.

The CDR3 here is CASSLGTGQHSYEQYF. For the CDR3, the DNA is TGTGCCAGCAGCTTAGGGACAGGACAACACTCCTACGAGCAGTACTTC. The chain carries TRBV7-9 and TRBJ2-7; 7 bases are a match to TRBD1. The CDR3 length is 16 residues. Losses at the gene ends were 1 base for V and 0 bases for J; bases not matched to a gene: 6. In germline, CDR1 is SEHNR, CDR2 FQNEAQ (reference sequence).